The rows below give T cell receptor beta chains drawn from one sample of a study of blood T cell repertoires in COVID-19. TCRdb's copy holds only in-frame clones and misses some; the assay was immunoSEQ multiplex PCR. The data show 140,000 or so clones, over 80% seen once. Sequencing used PBMCs or T cells enriched from blood (not recorded which). All receptors come from a woman between 40 and 50 years old who had recovered from COVID-19. Both conserved end residues are part of each CDR3. Rows give clone size only sometimes, using once, few, many, or a class for an expanded clone.

TRBJ2-1,TRBV4-1,.,CASSHTPGHNNEQFF
TRBJ2-1,TRBV4-2,.,CASSQEKLAYYNEQFF
TRBJ2-3,TRBV29-1,.,CSVVRQDYPDTQYF
TRBJ1-1,TRBV23-1,.,CASSQSFRTGLGAFF
TRBJ1-5,TRBV28,.,CASSPRYNSNQPQHF
TRBJ1-4,TRBV9,.,CASSRGVDRANEKLFF
TRBJ1-5,TRBV16,.,CASSLPGGVGQPQHF
TRBJ1-2,TRBV6-5,.,CASRGQGQPFTF
TRBJ1-2,TRBV6-5,.,CASRDPGNYGYTF
TRBJ1-4,TRBV4-1,.,CASSPTGTATTNEKLFF
TRBJ2-3,TRBV5-4,.,CASTVDRGADTQYF
TRBJ2-1,TRBV13,.,CASSSQTSYNEQFF
TRBJ2-3,TRBV6-5,.,CASSPSLRGTDTQYF
TRBJ1-5,TRBV4-1,.,CASSQGPGSNQPQHF
TRBJ2-7,TRBV29-1,.,CSVLLPGQGYEQYF
TRBJ2-1,TRBV27,.,CASSPLAGDNEQFF
TRBJ2-1,TRBV12-3/TRBV12-4,.,CASTLDTRNEQFF
TRBJ1-1,TRBV3-1/TRBV3-2,once,CASSPRDSEAFF
TRBJ2-5,TRBV5-1,.,CASSLGAETQYF
TRBJ1-2,TRBV5-4,once,CASSWTGGGYGYTF
TRBJ2-2,TRBV7-9,.,CASSSEGRREELFF
TRBJ2-1,TRBV4-1,.,CASSQVVSKREEDEQFF
TRBJ2-7,TRBV11-1,many,CASSLETGGLYEQYF
TRBJ1-2,TRBV30,once,CAWGELAGITGYTF
TRBJ1-1,TRBV4-2,.,CASSQDRAEAFF
TRBJ1-1,TRBV5-6,.,CASSIIGRMNTEAFF